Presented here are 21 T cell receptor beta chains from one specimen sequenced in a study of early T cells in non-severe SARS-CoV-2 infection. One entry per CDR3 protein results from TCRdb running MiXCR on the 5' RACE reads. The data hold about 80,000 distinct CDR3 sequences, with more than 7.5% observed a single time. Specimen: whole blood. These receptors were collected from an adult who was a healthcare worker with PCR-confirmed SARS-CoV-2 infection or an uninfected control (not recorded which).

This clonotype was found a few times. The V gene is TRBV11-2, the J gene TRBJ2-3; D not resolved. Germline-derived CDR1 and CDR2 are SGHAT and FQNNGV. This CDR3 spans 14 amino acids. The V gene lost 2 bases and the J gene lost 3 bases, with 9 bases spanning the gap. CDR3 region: CASSLYAETDTQYF. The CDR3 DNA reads TGTGCCAGCAGCTTATACGCGGAAACAGATACGCAGTATTTT.

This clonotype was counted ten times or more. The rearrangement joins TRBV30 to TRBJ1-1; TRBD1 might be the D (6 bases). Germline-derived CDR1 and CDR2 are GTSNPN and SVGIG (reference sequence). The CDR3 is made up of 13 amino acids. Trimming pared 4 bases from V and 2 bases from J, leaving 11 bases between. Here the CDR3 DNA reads TGTGCCTGGACGGGACACTTTAACACTGAAGCTTTCTTT. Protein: CAWTGHFNTEAFF. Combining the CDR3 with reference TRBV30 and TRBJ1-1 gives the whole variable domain SQTIHQWPATLVQPVGSPLSLECTVEGTSNPNLYWYRQAAGRGLQLLFYSVGIGQISSEVPQNLSASRPQDRQFILSSKKLLLSDSGFYLCAWTGHFNTEAFFGQGTRLTVV.

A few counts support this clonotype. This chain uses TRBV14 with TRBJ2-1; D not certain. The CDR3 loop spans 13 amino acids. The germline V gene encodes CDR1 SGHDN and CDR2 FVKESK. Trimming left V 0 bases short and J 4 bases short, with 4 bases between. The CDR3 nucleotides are TGTGCCAGCAGCCAAGAGGAGTACAATGAGCAGTTCTTC. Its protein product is CASSQEEYNEQFF.

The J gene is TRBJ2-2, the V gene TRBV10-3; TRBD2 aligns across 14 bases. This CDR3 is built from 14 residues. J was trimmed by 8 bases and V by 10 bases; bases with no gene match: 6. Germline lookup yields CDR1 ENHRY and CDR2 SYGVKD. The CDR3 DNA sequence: TGTGCCACCGGGACTAGCGGGAGTAAGGGGGAGCTGTTTTTT. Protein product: CATGTSGSKGELFF.

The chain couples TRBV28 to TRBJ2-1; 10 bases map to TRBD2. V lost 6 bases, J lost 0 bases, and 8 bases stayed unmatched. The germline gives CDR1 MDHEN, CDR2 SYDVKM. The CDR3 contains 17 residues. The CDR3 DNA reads TGTGCCAGCAGCCAAGTAGCGGGGGGAAGCTCCTACAATGAGCAGTTCTTC. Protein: CASSQVAGGSSYNEQFF.

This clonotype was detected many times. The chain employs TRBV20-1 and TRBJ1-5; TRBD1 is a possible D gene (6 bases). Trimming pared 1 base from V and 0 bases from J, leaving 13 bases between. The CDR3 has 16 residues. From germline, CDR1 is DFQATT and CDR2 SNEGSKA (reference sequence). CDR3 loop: CSARGGRGYSNQPQHF. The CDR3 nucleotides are TGCAGTGCTAGAGGGGGGCGCGGGTATAGCAATCAGCCCCAGCATTTT.

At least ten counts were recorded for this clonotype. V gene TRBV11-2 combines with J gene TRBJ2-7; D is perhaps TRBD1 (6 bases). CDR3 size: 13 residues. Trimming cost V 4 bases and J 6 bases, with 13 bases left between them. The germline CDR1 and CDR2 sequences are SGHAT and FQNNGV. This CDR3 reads CASSSQGRSEQYF. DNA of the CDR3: TGTGCCAGCAGCTCTCAGGGGCGCAGCGAGCAGTACTTC.

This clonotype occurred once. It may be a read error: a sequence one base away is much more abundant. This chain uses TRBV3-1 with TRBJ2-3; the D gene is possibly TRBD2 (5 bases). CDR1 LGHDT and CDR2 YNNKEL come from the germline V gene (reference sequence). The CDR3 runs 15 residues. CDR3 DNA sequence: TGTGCCGGCAGCCAACTGGTGCACTCCACAGAGGGGCAGTATTTT. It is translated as CAGSQLVHSTEGQYF.

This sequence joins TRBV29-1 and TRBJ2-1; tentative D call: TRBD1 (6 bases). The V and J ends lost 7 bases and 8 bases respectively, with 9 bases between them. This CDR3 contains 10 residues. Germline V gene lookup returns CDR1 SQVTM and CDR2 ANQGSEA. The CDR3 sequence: CSAGHDEQFF. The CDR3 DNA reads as TGCAGCGCGGGACATGATGAGCAGTTCTTC.

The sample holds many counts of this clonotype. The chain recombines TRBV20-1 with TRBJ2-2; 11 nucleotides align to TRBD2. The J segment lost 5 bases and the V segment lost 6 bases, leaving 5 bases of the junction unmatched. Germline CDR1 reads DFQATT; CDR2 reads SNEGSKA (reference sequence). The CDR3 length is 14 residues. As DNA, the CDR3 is TGCAGTGCGGGGCCTAGCGGGAGGACCGGGGAGCTGTTTTTT. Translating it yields CSAGPSGRTGELFF.

The CDR3 bases are TGTGCCAGCAGCCAGGGGGGGTATCAGCCCCAGCATTTT. This gives the protein CASSQGGYQPQHF. V usage is TRBV11-2 and J usage is TRBJ1-5; 7 bases agree with TRBD1. Germline V gene data show CDR1 as SGHAT and CDR2 as FQNNGV. V dropped 5 bases and J dropped 5; count of bases not matched to a gene: 3. CDR3 length equals 13 residues.

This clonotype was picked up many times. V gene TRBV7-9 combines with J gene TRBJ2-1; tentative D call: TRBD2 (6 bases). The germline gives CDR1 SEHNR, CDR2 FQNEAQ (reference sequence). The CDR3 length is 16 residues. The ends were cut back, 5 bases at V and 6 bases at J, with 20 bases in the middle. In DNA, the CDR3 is TGTGCCAGCAGCACGAAAGGGGCCCGTAGCGGCAATGAGCAGTTCTTC. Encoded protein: CASSTKGARSGNEQFF.

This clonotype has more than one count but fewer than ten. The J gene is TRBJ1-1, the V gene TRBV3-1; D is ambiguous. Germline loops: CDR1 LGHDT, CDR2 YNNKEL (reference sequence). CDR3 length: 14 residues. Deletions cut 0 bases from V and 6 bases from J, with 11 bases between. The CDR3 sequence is CASSQESGIAEAFF. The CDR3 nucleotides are TGTGCCAGCAGCCAAGAGTCCGGGATCGCTGAAGCTTTCTTT. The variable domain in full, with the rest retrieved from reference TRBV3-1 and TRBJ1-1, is DTAVSQTPKYLVTQMGNDKSIKCEQNLGHDTMYWYKQDSKKFLKIMFSYNNKELIINETVPNRFSPKSPDKAHLNLHINSLELGDSAVYFCASSQESGIAEAFFGQGTRLTVV.

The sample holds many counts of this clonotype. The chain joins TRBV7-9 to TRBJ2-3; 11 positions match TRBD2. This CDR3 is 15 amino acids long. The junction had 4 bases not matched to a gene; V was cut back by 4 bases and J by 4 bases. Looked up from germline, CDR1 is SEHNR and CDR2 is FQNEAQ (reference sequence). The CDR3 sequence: CASSSTSGRSDTQYF. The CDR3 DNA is TGTGCCAGCAGCTCAACTAGCGGGAGATCAGATACGCAGTATTTT.

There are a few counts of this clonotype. The CDR3 DNA sequence: TGTGCCAGCAGTCCCCTGGGACCTACGCAGTATTTT. Residues: CASSPLGPTQYF. This chain joins TRBV28 and TRBJ2-3; D may be TRBD1 or TRBD2 (5 bases each). The CDR3 extends over 12 amino acids. CDR1 is MDHEN and CDR2 is SYDVKM in the germline V gene. V was clipped by 5 bases and J by 8 bases, with 11 bases between them.

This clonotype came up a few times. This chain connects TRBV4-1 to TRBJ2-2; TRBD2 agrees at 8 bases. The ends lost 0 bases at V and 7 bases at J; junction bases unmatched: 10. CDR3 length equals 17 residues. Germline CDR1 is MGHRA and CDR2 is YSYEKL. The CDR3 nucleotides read TGCGCCAGCAGCCAAGATGGCGCGGGAGGACGGGGCGGGGAGCTGTTTTTT. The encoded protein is CASSQDGAGGRGGELFF.

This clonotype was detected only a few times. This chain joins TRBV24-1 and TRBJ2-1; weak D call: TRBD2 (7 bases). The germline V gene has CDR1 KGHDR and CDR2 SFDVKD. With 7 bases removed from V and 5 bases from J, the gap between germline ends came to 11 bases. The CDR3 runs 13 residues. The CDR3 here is CATRQGGDNEQFF. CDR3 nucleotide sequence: TGTGCCACCAGACAGGGAGGGGACAATGAGCAGTTCTTC.

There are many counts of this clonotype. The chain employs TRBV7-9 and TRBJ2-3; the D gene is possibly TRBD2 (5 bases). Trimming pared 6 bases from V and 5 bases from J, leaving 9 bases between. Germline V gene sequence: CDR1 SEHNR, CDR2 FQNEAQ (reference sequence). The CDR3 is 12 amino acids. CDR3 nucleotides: TGTGCCAGCAGTTTGAGCGGAGATACGCAGTATTTT. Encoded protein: CASSLSGDTQYF.

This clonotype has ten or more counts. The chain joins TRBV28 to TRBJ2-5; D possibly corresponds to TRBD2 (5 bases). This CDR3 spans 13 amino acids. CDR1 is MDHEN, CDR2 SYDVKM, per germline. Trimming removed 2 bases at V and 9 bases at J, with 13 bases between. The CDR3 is CASSLGQERAQYF. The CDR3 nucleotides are TGTGCCAGCAGTTTAGGGCAAGAGAGGGCCCAGTACTTC.

CDR3 sequence: CASSPSGQQNSPLHF. The CDR3 DNA follows: TGTGCCAGCAGCCCATCCGGACAACAAAATTCACCCCTCCACTTT. V gene TRBV7-8 combines with J gene TRBJ1-6, with D possibly being TRBD1 (5 bases). The CDR3 is 15 residues long. Germline V gene sequence: CDR1 SGHVS, CDR2 FQNEAQ. Between the trimmed V and J ends, which lost 5 bases and 7 bases, there was a span of 15 bases.

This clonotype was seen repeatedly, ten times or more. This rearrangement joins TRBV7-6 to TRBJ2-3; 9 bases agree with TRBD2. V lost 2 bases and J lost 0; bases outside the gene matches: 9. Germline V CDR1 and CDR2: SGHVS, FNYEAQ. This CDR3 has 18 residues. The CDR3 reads CASSLRAGGSPSTDTQYF. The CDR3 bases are TGTGCCAGCAGCTTACGGGCGGGAGGGAGTCCTAGCACAGATACGCAGTATTTT.